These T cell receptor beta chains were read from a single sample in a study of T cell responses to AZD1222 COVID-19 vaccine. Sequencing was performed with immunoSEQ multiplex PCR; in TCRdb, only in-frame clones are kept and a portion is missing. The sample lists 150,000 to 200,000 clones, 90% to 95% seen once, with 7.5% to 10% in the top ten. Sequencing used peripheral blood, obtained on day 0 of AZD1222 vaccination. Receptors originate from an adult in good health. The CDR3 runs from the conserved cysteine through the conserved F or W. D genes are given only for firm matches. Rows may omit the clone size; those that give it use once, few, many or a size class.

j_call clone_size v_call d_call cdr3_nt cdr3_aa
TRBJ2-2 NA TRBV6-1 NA TGTGCCAGCAGTGAAGAAGACCTAGCGCTCACCGGGGAGCTGTTTTTT CASSEEDLALTGELFF
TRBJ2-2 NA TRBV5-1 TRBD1 TGCGCCAGCATCGGACAGGGACGAGGCGGGGAGCTGTTTTTT CASIGQGRGGELFF
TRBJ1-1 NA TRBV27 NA TGTGCCAGCAGGGGGACTTTCAACACTGAAGCTTTCTTT CASRGTFNTEAFF
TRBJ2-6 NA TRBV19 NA TGTGCCAGTAGCAGCCGACAGGTAACCTTAATCTCTGGGGCCAACGTCCTGACTTTC CASSSRQVTLISGANVLTF
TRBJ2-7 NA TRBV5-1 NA TGCGCCAGCAGCTCCTCCTTCTACGAGCAGTACTTC CASSSSFYEQYF
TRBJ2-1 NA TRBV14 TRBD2 TGTGCCAGCAGCCAGCAGCGGGATCCTAGGAATGAGCAGTTCTTC CASSQQRDPRNEQFF
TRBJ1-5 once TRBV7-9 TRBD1 TGTGCCAGCAGCTTAGCGCTGTCGGACAGGGGTATGCAGCCCCAGCATTTT CASSLALSDRGMQPQHF
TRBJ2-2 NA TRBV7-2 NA TGTGCCAGCAGCCCCGGGGGGCAATTCACCGGGGAGCTGTTTTTT CASSPGGQFTGELFF
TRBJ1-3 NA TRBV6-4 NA TGTGCCAGCAGTGCCCCGGACGGGCCGGGCGTCTCTGGAAACACCATATATTTT CASSAPDGPGVSGNTIYF
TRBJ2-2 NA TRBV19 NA TGTGCCAGTAGTATATTGGGACAAGCCACCGGGGAGCTGTTTTTT CASSILGQATGELFF
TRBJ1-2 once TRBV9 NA TGTGCCAGCAGCCCCGGAGGGGGAACGGCCTATGGCTACACCTTC CASSPGGGTAYGYTF
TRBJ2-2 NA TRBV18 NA TGTGCCAGCTCACCGGAGGGACAGTACACCGGGGAGCTGTTTTTT CASSPEGQYTGELFF
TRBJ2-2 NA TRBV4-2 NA TGTGCCAGCAGCCAAGGGGTTGGGGAGGACGGGGAGCTGTTTTTT CASSQGVGEDGELFF
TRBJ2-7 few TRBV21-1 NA TGTGCCAGCAGCAAAGGAAAAACCCGGGACACCGAGCAGTACTTC CASSKGKTRDTEQYF
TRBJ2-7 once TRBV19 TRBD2 TGTGCCAGTAGTATGGCCGGGGGGACCTACGAGCAGTACTTC CASSMAGGTYEQYF
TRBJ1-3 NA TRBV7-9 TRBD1 TGTGCCAGCAGCGAGCCACAGGGGGCGCCGGGAAACACCATATATTTT CASSEPQGAPGNTIYF
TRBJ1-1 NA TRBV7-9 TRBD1 TGTGCCAGCAGCTGGCCGGGACAGGGGGCCCTTGAAGCTTTCTTT CASSWPGQGALEAFF
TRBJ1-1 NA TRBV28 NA TGTGCCAGCAGTTTGCAGGGCGGGAACACTGAAGCTTTCTTT CASSLQGGNTEAFF
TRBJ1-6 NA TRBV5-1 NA TGCGCCAGCAGCTTGGGGGGTGCGAATTCACCCCTCCACTTT CASSLGGANSPLHF
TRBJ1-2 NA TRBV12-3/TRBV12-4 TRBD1 TGTGCCAGCAGCCTGGGGACAGCAGGAAACACCTTC CASSLGTAGNTF
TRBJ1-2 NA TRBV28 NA TGTGCCAGCACCTGGGCTACCTATGGCTACACCTTC CASTWATYGYTF
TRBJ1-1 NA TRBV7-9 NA TGTGCCAGCAGCCTTGGTACTGGAGGGGTAATGAACACTGAAGCTTTCTTT CASSLGTGGVMNTEAFF
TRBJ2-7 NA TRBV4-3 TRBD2 TGCGCCAGCAGCCAAGTAATTAGCGGGCTTTCCGAGCAGTACTTC CASSQVISGLSEQYF
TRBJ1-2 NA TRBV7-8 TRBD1 TGTGCCAGCAGCCCTGGGACAGGAGCATCCGGTAACTATGGCTACACCTTC CASSPGTGASGNYGYTF
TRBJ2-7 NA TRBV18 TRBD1 TGTGCCAGCCTTCCAACGACAGGGGCCGAGCAGTACTTC CASLPTTGAEQYF
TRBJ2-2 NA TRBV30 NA TGTGCCTGGAGTCCCTCCAGGGAGAACACCGGGGAGCTGTTTTTT CAWSPSRENTGELFF
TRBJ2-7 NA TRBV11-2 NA TGTGCCAGCAGCTTGCAGAAATACGAGCAGTACTTC CASSLQKYEQYF
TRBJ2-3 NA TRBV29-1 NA TGCAGCGGAAGGGTGGGTGGAGATACGCAGTATTTT CSGRVGGDTQYF
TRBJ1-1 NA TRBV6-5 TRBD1 TGTGCCAGTACTCTTGACAGGGGCGGCACTGAAGCTTTCTTT CASTLDRGGTEAFF
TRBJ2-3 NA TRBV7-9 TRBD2 TGTGCCAGCAGCTCCCTTGGGGGATCTGGGCTAGCGGAGGCGGATACGCAGTATTTT CASSSLGGSGLAEADTQYF
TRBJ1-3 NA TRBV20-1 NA TGCAGTGCCCCCGAAGCAAACACCATATATTTT CSAPEANTIYF
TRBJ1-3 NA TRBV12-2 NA TGTGCAAGTCGCTCCACGCAGCGGGGAGTAGCAACAGGGGACCGGGAGTCTGGAAACACCATATATTTT CASRSTQRGVATGDRESGNTIYF
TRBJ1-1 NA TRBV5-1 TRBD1 TGCGCCAGCAGCTTGGAGGCGGCGGTCGGGACAGCAGCTTTCTTT CASSLEAAVGTAAFF
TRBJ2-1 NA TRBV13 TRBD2 TGTGCCAGCAGCCAAAGGGCTAGCGGGAGTCTGGGTGAGCAGTTCTTC CASSQRASGSLGEQFF
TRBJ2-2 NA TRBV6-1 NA TGTGCCAGCAGTCATGACACCGGGGAGCTGTTTTTT CASSHDTGELFF